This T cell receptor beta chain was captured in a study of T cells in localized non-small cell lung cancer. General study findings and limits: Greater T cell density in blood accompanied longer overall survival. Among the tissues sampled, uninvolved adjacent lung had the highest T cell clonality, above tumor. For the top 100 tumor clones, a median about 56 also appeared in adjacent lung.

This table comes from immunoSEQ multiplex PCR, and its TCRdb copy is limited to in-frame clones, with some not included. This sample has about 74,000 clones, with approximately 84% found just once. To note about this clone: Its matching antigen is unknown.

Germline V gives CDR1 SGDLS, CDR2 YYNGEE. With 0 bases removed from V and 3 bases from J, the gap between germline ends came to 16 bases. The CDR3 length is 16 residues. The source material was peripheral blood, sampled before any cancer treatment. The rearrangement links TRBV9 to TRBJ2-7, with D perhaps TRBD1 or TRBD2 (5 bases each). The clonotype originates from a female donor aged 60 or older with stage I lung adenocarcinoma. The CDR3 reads CASSVGGASLFYEQYF. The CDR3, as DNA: TGTGCCAGCAGCGTAGGAGGGGCTAGTCTATTCTACGAGCAGTACTTC.